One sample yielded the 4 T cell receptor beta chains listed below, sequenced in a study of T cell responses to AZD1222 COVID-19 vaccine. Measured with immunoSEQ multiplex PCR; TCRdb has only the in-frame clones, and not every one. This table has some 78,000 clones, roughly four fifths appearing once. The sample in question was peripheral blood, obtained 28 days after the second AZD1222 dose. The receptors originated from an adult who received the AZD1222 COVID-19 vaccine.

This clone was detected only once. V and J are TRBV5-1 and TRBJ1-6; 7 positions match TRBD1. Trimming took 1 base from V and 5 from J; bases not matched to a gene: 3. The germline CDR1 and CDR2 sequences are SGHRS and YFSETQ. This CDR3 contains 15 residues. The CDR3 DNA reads TGCGCCAGCAGCTTGAACAGGGGAGATAATTCACCCCTCCACTTT. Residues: CASSLNRGDNSPLHF.

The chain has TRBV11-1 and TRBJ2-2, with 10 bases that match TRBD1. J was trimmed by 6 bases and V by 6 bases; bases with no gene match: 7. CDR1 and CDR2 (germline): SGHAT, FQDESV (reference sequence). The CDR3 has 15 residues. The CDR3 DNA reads TGTGCCAGCAGTCGGACAGGGGGTTTCGCCGGGGAGCTGTTTTTT. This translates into CASSRTGGFAGELFF. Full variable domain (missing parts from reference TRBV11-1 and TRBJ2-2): EAEVAQSPRYKITEKSQAVAFWCDPISGHATLYWYRQILGQGPELLVQFQDESVVDDSQLPKDRFSAERLKGVDSTLKIQPAELGDSAMYLCASSRTGGFAGELFFGEGSRLTVL.

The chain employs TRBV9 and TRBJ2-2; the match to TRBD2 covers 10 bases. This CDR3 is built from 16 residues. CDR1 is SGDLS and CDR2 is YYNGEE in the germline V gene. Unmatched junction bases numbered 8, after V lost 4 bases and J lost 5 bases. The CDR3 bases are TGTGCCAGCAGCTACCTAGCGGGAGTAGGGACCGGGGAGCTGTTTTTT. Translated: CASSYLAGVGTGELFF.

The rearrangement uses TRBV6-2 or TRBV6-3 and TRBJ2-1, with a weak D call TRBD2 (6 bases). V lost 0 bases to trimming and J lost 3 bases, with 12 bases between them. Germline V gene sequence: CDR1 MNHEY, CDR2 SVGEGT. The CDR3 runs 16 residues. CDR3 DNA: TGTGCCAGCAGTTACTCGAAGGGAGGCCACTACAATGAGCAGTTCTTC. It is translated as CASSYSKGGHYNEQFF.